Each of the 28 T cell receptor beta chains below was sequenced from the same sample in a study of T cells in localized non-small cell lung cancer. TCRdb's table, derived via immunoSEQ multiplex PCR, lists solely in-frame clones and lacks some. Counted here are 2,000 or so clones, approximately 23% occurring once; the ten biggest clones make up about 15%. The sequencing here drew on normal lung tissue next to the tumor, taken before any cancer treatment. These receptors were collected from a female donor over 55 with stage II lung adenocarcinoma.

In its sample, this clone is large. The chain carries TRBV19 and TRBJ1-4; a weak D match, TRBD1 (5 bases). CDR1 and CDR2 from the germline V gene are LNHDA and SQIVND (reference sequence). Deletions cut 5 bases from V and 6 bases from J, with 13 bases between. The CDR3 has 14 amino acids. The CDR3 nucleotides are TGTGCCAGTAGTGACTGGGGGATCCATGAAAAACTGTTTTTT. Translating gives CASSDWGIHEKLFF.

This clone ranks as large. The chain uses TRBV19 and TRBJ2-1, with D possibly called TRBD1 or TRBD2 (5 bases each). The germline V gene has CDR1 LNHDA and CDR2 SQIVND (reference sequence). The CDR3 runs 16 residues. Trimming removed 6 bases at V and 9 bases at J, with 24 bases between. The DNA for the CDR3 is TGTGCCAGTAGCCGGGGTGAGACAGTTCCAGCGGCTGAGCAGTTCTTC. It specifies CASSRGETVPAAEQFF.

The genes are TRBV6-8 and TRBJ1-1; D is ambiguous. This CDR3 is built from 12 residues. Trimming shortened V by 6 bases and J by 9 bases, and 14 bases separated the two germline ends. Germline-derived CDR1 and CDR2 are MNHGY and SAAAGT. The CDR3: CASRSLLGQAFF. The CDR3 nucleotides are TGTGCCAGCAGGAGCCTACTAGGGCAAGCTTTCTTT.

Relative to its sample, this clone is medium-sized (0.01 to 0.1%). The chain joins TRBV9 to TRBJ1-2; possible D gene TRBD1, 5 bases. The CDR3 consists of 15 residues. Per germline, CDR1 SGDLS and CDR2 YYNGEE. Trimming removed 5 bases from V and 7 bases from J, with 21 bases in between. The CDR3 bases are TGTGCCAGCAGTTTAACGACAGCCGCAGGGTCTGGCTACACCTTC. It encodes CASSLTTAAGSGYTF. Together with reference TRBV9 and TRBJ1-2, the CDR3 gives the full variable domain: DSGVTQTPKHLITATGQRVTLRCSPRSGDLSVYWYQQSLDQGLQFLIQYYNGEERAKGNILERFSAQQFPDLHSELNLSSLELGDSALYFCASSLTTAAGSGYTFGSGTRLTVV.

The genes are TRBV19 and TRBJ2-5; D is unresolved. This CDR3 contains 13 residues. V was pared by 0 bases and J by 9 bases, with 11 bases between. Germline V lookup: CDR1 LNHDA, CDR2 SQIVND (reference sequence). The CDR3, as DNA: TGTGCCAGTAGTATAGATCTATCCAGCGCCCAGTACTTC. Translated: CASSIDLSSAQYF.

This sequence joins TRBV19 and TRBJ2-2; TRBD1 matches at 8 bases. This CDR3 has 20 amino acids. In germline, CDR1 is LNHDA, CDR2 SQIVND (reference sequence). V dropped 5 bases and J dropped 4; count of bases not matched to a gene: 21. The CDR3 nucleotides read TGTGCCAGTAGTGGCGACTGGGGACAGGTCAACCCCGGCGGCACCGGGGAGCTGTTTTTT. Protein sequence: CASSGDWGQVNPGGTGELFF.

This chain connects TRBV28 to TRBJ2-6; D gene unclear. Trimming left V 2 bases short and J 4 bases short, with 9 bases between. The germline gives CDR1 MDHEN, CDR2 SYDVKM. There are 15 residues in the CDR3. Here the CDR3 DNA reads TGTGCCAGCAGTTTAATGGGGAACGGGGCCAACGTCCTGACTTTC. The encoded protein is CASSLMGNGANVLTF.

By sample fraction, this clone is medium-sized. The CDR3 protein is CASSLQGAPGYGYTF. The CDR3 DNA follows: TGTGCCAGCAGCTTACAGGGGGCGCCGGGCTATGGCTACACCTTC. This chain links TRBV11-3 with TRBJ1-2; 8 bases line up with TRBD1. CDR1 SGHNT and CDR2 YENEEA come from the germline V gene. The CDR3 sequence is 15 residues long. Trimming cost V 2 bases and J 4 bases; bases outside gene matches: 6.

This clone appeared a few times. The chain combines TRBV11-3 with TRBJ1-4, with a tentative D call TRBD1 (5 bases). CDR1 and CDR2 (germline): SGHNT, YENEEA. With 2 bases removed from V and 5 bases from J, the gap between germline ends came to 15 bases. CDR3 length equals 16 residues. In DNA, the CDR3 is TGTGCCAGCAGCTTAAAGTCAGGGACGAAGAATGAAAAACTGTTTTTT. Translating gives CASSLKSGTKNEKLFF. The entire variable domain, with the rest obtained from reference TRBV11-3 and TRBJ1-4, is as follows: EAGVVQSPRYKIIEKKQPVAFWCNPISGHNTLYWYLQNLGQGPELLIRYENEEAVDDSQLPKDRFSAERLKGVDSTLKIQPAELGDSAVYLCASSLKSGTKNEKLFFGSGTQLSVL.

This clone came up a few times. The rearrangement uses TRBV4-3 and TRBJ1-3; no clear D gene. The CDR3 runs 15 residues. The V gene's germline CDR1 is LGHNA and CDR2 YSLEER. Trimming stripped 8 bases from V and 4 bases from J, with 18 bases between. The CDR3 here is CASGELQGSGNTIYF. The CDR3 nucleotides are TGCGCCAGCGGGGAGTTGCAAGGGAGCGGAAACACCATATATTTT.

This clone has more than one count but fewer than ten. The CDR3 loop reads CASSPGLAGKFF. The CDR3 DNA reads TGTGCCAGCAGCCCGGGACTAGCGGGAAAATTCTTC. The chain recombines TRBV2 with TRBJ2-1, with TRBD2 matching 13 bases. After removal of 6 bases from V and 16 bases from J, the junction contained 6 bases not matched to a gene. CDR1 SNHLY and CDR2 FYNNEI come from the germline V gene. The CDR3 is 12 residues long.

This clone occurred a few times. The chain joins TRBV9 to TRBJ2-2; a possible D gene is TRBD1 (5 bases). Per the germline V gene, CDR1 is SGDLS and CDR2 is YYNGEE. Deletions cut 7 bases from V and 4 bases from J, with 17 bases between. This CDR3 spans 15 amino acids. CDR3 bases: TGTGCCAGCCTACCCACAGGTCGCAGCACCGGGGAGCTGTTTTTT. This gives the protein CASLPTGRSTGELFF.

This chain connects TRBV6-8 to TRBJ1-2; D is perhaps TRBD1 (6 bases). The CDR3 has 14 residues. V was clipped by 6 bases and J by 4 bases, with 15 bases between them. CDR1 and CDR2 from the germline V gene are MNHGY and SAAAGT. CDR3 region: CASSPGEISYGYTF. In DNA, the CDR3 is TGTGCCAGCAGCCCAGGGGAAATCTCCTATGGCTACACCTTC.

The chain combines TRBV9 with TRBJ1-5; possible D gene TRBD1, 5 bases. The V end lost 0 bases, the J end lost 4 bases, and 17 bases lay between the germline ends. CDR1 is SGDLS and CDR2 is YYNGEE in the germline V gene. CDR3 length: 17 residues. CDR3 nucleotides: TGTGCCAGCAGCGTAGCGGAAGGGAGACAGCGGAATCAGCCCCAGCATTTT. The encoded protein is CASSVAEGRQRNQPQHF.

This chain links TRBV19 with TRBJ1-5; TRBD1 might be the D (5 bases). In germline, CDR1 is LNHDA, CDR2 SQIVND (reference sequence). The CDR3 spans 17 residues. With 4 bases removed from V and 2 bases from J, the gap between germline ends came to 18 bases. The CDR3 loop is CASSSRQGGNRNQPQHF. CDR3 nucleotides: TGTGCCAGTAGTAGTCGGCAGGGAGGGAATCGCAATCAGCCCCAGCATTTT.

By its share, this clone is medium-sized. This chain joins TRBV6-8 and TRBJ1-2; 11 bases are shared with TRBD1. Germline V lookup: CDR1 MNHGY, CDR2 SAAAGT. J was trimmed by 4 bases and V by 6 bases; bases with no gene match: 13. CDR3 length: 17 residues. The CDR3 spells CASSRPGTGGIPYGYTF. The DNA of the CDR3 is TGTGCCAGCAGCCGCCCCGGGACAGGGGGGATCCCCTATGGCTACACCTTC.

Sample share makes this clone medium-sized (0.01 to 0.1%). The gene calls are TRBV11-3 and TRBJ1-1; D remains ambiguous. This CDR3 has 14 amino acids. Trimming left V 5 bases short and J 1 base short, with 11 bases between. Germline assignment: CDR1 SGHNT and CDR2 YENEEA. CDR3 coding DNA: TGTGCCAGCAGCCCGGACGGCTCGAACACTGAAGCTTTCTTT. Its protein is CASSPDGSNTEAFF.

V usage is TRBV30 and J usage is TRBJ1-5; the D gene is possibly TRBD1 (5 bases). The CDR3 totals 13 residues. The germline V gene encodes CDR1 GTSNPN and CDR2 SVGIG (reference sequence). V lost 3 bases and J lost 7, with 13 bases in between. The CDR3 DNA reads as TGTGCCTGGAGCCGGGGCAGCAGCCAGCCCCAGCATTTT. Encoded protein: CAWSRGSSQPQHF.

This clone turned up a few times. The J gene is TRBJ1-1, the V gene TRBV11-3; TRBD1 agrees at 8 bases. V was clipped by 5 bases and J by 4 bases; unmatched bases: 6. This CDR3 has 14 residues. Per germline, CDR1 SGHNT and CDR2 YENEEA. CDR3 nucleotides: TGTGCCAGCAGCGGGGGACAGGTAATCACTGAAGCTTTCTTT. It yields the protein CASSGGQVITEAFF. Based on the CDR3 plus reference TRBV11-3 and TRBJ1-1, the full variable domain is EAGVVQSPRYKIIEKKQPVAFWCNPISGHNTLYWYLQNLGQGPELLIRYENEEAVDDSQLPKDRFSAERLKGVDSTLKIQPAELGDSAVYLCASSGGQVITEAFFGQGTRLTVV.

This clone was counted between two and nine times. V is TRBV6-1 and J is TRBJ1-2; the D is unclear. V was trimmed by 1 base and J by 8 bases, leaving 14 bases between them. The CDR3 is 14 residues long. Germline CDR1 is MNHNS and CDR2 is SASEGT. CDR3 coding DNA: TGTGCCAGCAGTGAAGTTCCGCATGTGAGAGGCTACACCTTC. It yields the protein CASSEVPHVRGYTF.

This clone is medium-sized (0.01 to 0.1%) within its sample. In the same sample, other DNA sequences code for this CDR3. The genes are TRBV7-2 and TRBJ1-1; no clear D gene. Germline CDR1 and CDR2: SGHTA and FQGNSA. V dropped 6 bases and J dropped 1 base, with 9 bases sitting between them. CDR3 length: 13 residues. The CDR3 nucleotides read TGTGCCAGCAGTTTTGACACGAACACTGAAGCTTTCTTT. It encodes CASSFDTNTEAFF.

The chain uses TRBV18 and TRBJ1-5; D is ambiguous. The CDR3 loop spans 16 amino acids. The germline V gene encodes CDR1 KGHSH and CDR2 LQKENI. Trimming shortened V by 2 bases and J by 2 bases, and 13 bases separated the two germline ends. Written as DNA, the CDR3 is TGTGCCAGCTCACCAACGGGCTTAGAACGCAATCAGCCCCAGCATTTT. Translation: CASSPTGLERNQPQHF.

This clone was observed a single time. The chain uses TRBV28 and TRBJ1-1; D unresolved. V gave up 5 bases and J gave up 12 bases, with 16 bases separating them. Germline lookup yields CDR1 MDHEN and CDR2 SYDVKM. The CDR3 has 12 residues. For the CDR3, the DNA is TGTGCCAGCAGTACCCCCGCTGTACAAACTTTCTTT. Amino acids: CASSTPAVQTFF.

Relative to its sample, this clone is large. This chain connects TRBV11-3 to TRBJ2-7; D may be TRBD1 or TRBD2 (5 bases each). Germline assignment: CDR1 SGHNT and CDR2 YENEEA. Between the trimmed V and J ends, which lost 5 bases and 6 bases, there was a span of 17 bases. This CDR3 region has 14 residues. DNA of the CDR3: TGTGCCAGCAGCCCGGGAAGGGGTAGCTCCGAGCAGTACTTC. This encodes CASSPGRGSSEQYF.

The genes are TRBV30 and TRBJ1-4; 7 nucleotides match TRBD1. Losses at the gene ends were 7 bases for V and 7 bases for J; bases not matched to a gene: 9. CDR1 GTSNPN and CDR2 SVGIG come from the germline V gene (reference sequence). The CDR3 has 13 residues. This chain's CDR3 is CASGDRWGEKLFF. Here the CDR3 DNA reads TGTGCCTCGGGGGACAGATGGGGTGAAAAACTGTTTTTT.

This clone was seen a handful of times. The V and J genes are TRBV9 and TRBJ2-2; TRBD2 agrees at 12 bases. Germline V gene sequence: CDR1 SGDLS, CDR2 YYNGEE. Unmatched junction bases numbered 5, after V lost 4 bases and J lost 1 base. The CDR3 loop spans 17 amino acids. The CDR3 sequence: CASSTGTSGWNTGELFF. The CDR3 DNA sequence: TGTGCCAGCAGCACAGGGACTAGCGGGTGGAACACCGGGGAGCTGTTTTTT.

Only a few counts were recorded for this clone. This rearrangement joins TRBV6-8 to TRBJ2-1; D might be TRBD1 (5 bases). CDR3 size: 13 residues. Germline CDR1 and CDR2: MNHGY and SAAAGT. Between the trimmed V and J ends, which lost 8 bases and 5 bases, there was a span of 13 bases. CDR3 coding DNA: TGTGCCAGCGGGGAAAGGGGCCACAATGAGCAGTTCTTC. It translates to CASGERGHNEQFF.

In DNA form, the CDR3 reads TGTGCCAGCAGTAGAAACAGGGGCGCCGTCTACGAGCAGTACTTC. It is translated as CASSRNRGAVYEQYF. The V call is TRBV25-1, the J call TRBJ2-7; 7 nucleotides line up with TRBD1. The CDR3 contains 15 residues. The V and J ends lost 5 bases and 3 bases, in that order; junction bases with no gene match: 10. In germline, CDR1 is MGHDK, CDR2 SYGVNS.